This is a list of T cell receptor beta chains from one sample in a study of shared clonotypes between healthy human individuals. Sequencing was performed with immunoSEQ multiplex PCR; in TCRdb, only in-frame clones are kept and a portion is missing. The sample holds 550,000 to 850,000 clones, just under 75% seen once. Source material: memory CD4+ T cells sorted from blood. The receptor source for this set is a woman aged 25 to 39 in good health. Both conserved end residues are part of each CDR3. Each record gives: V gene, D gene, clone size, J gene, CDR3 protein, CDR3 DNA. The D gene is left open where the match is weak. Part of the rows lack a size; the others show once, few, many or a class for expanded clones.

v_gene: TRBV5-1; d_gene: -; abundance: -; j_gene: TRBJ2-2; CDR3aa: CASSTGTENTGELFF; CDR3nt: TGCGCCAGCAGCACCGGGACGGAAAACACCGGGGAGCTGTTTTTT
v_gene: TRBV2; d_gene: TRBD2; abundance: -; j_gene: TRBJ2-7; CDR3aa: CASSETSGSFEQYF; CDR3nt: TGTGCCAGCAGTGAAACTAGCGGGAGTTTCGAGCAGTACTTC
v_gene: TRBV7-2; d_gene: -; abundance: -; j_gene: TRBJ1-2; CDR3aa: CASSFDSNYGYTF; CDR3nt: TGTGCCAGCAGCTTTGACAGTAACTATGGCTACACCTTC
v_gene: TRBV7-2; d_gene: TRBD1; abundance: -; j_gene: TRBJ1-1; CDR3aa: CASSFYGTGNTEAFF; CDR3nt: TGTGCCAGCAGCTTCTACGGGACAGGGAACACTGAAGCTTTCTTT
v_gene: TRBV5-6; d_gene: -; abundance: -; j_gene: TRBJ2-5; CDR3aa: CASSYSSGTPYQETQYF; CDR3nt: TGTGCCAGCAGCTACTCCTCCGGGACTCCGTACCAAGAGACCCAGTACTTC
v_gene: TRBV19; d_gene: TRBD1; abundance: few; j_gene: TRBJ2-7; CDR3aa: CASSIKGDSVIYEQYF; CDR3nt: TGTGCCAGTAGTATAAAGGGGGACAGCGTTATCTACGAGCAGTACTTC
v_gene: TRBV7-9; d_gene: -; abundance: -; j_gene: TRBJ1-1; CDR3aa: CASRITRGRGNTEAFF; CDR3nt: TGTGCCAGCAGAATCACCAGGGGACGGGGGAACACTGAAGCTTTCTTT
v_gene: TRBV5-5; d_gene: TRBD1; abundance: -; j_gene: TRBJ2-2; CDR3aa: CASSFRQGGGELFF; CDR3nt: TGTGCCAGCAGCTTTAGACAGGGTGGCGGGGAGCTGTTTTTT
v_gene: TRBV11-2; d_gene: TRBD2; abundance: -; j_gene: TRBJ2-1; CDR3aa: CASSLGLAGGYDEQFF; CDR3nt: TGTGCCAGCAGCTTAGGCCTAGCGGGAGGGTACGATGAGCAGTTCTTC
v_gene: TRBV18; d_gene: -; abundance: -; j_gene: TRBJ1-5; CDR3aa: CASSPSQSSNQPQHF; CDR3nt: TGTGCCAGCTCACCGAGCCAGTCTAGCAATCAGCCCCAGCATTTT
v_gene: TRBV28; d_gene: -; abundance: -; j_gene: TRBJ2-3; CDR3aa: CASSFLGLNTDTQYF; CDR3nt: TGTGCCAGCAGTTTCCTTGGCTTGAACACAGATACGCAGTATTTT
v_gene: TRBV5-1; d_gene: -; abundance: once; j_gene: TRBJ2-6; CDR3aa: CASSLALSGANVLTF; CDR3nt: TGCGCCAGCAGCTTGGCTTTATCTGGGGCCAACGTCCTGACTTTC
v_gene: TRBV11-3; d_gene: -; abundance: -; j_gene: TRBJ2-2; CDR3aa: CASSPRKDRGGGELFF; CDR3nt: TGTGCCAGCAGCCCCCGGAAGGACAGAGGGGGCGGGGAGCTGTTTTTT
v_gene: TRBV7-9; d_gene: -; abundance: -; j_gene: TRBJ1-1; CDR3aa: CASNPGGSTEAFF; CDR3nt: TGTGCCAGCAACCCCGGGGGGAGCACTGAAGCTTTCTTT
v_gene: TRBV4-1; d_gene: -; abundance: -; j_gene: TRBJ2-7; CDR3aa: CASSRGLDYEQYF; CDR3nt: TGCGCCAGCAGCCGCGGACTGGACTACGAGCAGTACTTC
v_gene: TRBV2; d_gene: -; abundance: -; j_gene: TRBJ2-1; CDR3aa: CASLLFNQLNEQFF; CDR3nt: TGTGCCAGCCTTTTGTTTAATCAGTTGAATGAGCAGTTCTTC
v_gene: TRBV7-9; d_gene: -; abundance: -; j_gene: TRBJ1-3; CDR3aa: CASSPDTFSGNTIYF; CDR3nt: TGTGCCAGCAGCCCCGACACCTTCTCTGGAAACACCATATATTTT
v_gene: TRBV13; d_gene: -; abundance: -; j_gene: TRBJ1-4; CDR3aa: CASRIRGLNEKLFF; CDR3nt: TGTGCCAGCAGGATCAGGGGTCTGAATGAAAAACTGTTTTTT
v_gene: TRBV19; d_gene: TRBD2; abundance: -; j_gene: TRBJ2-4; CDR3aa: CASSIARLAGGHEVKNIQYF; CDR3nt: TGTGCCAGTAGTATAGCCCGACTAGCGGGAGGGCACGAGGTCAAAAACATTCAGTACTTC
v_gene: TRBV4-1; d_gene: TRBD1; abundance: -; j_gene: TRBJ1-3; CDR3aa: CASSPTGTGGNTIYF; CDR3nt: TGCGCCAGCAGCCCAACCGGGACAGGGGGAAACACCATATATTTT
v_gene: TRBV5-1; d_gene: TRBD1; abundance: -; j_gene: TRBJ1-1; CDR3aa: CASSKGQGNTEAFF; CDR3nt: TGCGCCAGCAGCAAAGGACAGGGGAACACTGAAGCTTTCTTT
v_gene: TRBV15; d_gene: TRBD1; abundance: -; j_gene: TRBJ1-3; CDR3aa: CATSRDRGTGNTIYF; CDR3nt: TGTGCCACCAGCAGGGACAGGGGAACTGGAAACACCATATATTTT
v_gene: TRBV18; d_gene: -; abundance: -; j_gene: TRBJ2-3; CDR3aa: CASSPLTRERADTQYF; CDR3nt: TGTGCCAGCTCACCACTTACGAGGGAGCGGGCAGATACGCAGTATTTT
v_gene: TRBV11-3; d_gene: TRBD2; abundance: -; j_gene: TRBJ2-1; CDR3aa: CASSLSGRAYNEQFF; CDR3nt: TGTGCCAGCAGCTTGAGCGGGAGGGCCTACAATGAGCAGTTCTTC
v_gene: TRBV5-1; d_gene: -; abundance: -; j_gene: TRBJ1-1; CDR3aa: CASSIRVNTEAFF; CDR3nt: TGCGCCAGCAGCATAAGAGTGAACACTGAAGCTTTCTTT
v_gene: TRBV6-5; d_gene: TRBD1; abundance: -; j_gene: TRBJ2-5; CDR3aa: CASSYAWGTGQETQYF; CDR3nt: TGTGCCAGCAGTTACGCGTGGGGGACAGGACAAGAGACCCAGTACTTC
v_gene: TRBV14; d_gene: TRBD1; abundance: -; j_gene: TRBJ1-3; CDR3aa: CASSHWKGASGNTIYF; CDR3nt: TGTGCCAGCAGCCATTGGAAGGGGGCCTCTGGAAACACCATATATTTT
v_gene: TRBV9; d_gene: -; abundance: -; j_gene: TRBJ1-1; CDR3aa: CASSARGNRNTEAFF; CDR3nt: TGTGCCAGCAGCGCGCGGGGAAACAGGAACACTGAAGCTTTCTTT
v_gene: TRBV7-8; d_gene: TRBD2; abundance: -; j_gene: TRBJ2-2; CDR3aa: CASSVQRDLGTGELFF; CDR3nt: TGTGCCAGCAGCGTGCAGCGGGATTTGGGCACCGGGGAGCTGTTTTTT